This section outlines one T cell receptor beta chain sequence together with its context. Its antigen is still unknown. These data are taken from a study of shared clonotypes between healthy human individuals. Whole-study results and caveats: Approximately 5% was the fraction of naive CD4 clonotypes found shared across a few donors.

The data were produced by immunoSEQ multiplex PCR, yet TCRdb's version contains in-frame clones alone and is incomplete. The table shows some 1.5 million clones, with around 97% occurring only once. Recent vaccinations or acute infections were absent in the healthy HIV-negative adult donors. Trimming pared 0 bases from V and 2 bases from J, leaving 7 bases between. The CDR3 covers 13 residues. Germline V gives CDR1 GTSNPN, CDR2 SVGIG (reference sequence). The sequence was collected from a man in his thirties or forties in good health. This chain joins TRBV30 and TRBJ2-5; D is ambiguous. The sample was naive CD4+ T cells sorted from blood. The subset was: CD45RA+ positively selected. The CDR3 loop reads CAWSVWSQETQYF. In DNA form, the CDR3 reads TGTGCCTGGAGTGTATGGTCTCAAGAGACCCAGTACTTC.